Shown below are 25 T cell receptor beta chains from a single sample sequenced in a study of blood T cell repertoires in COVID-19. TCRdb keeps only in-frame clones here, not all; method: immunoSEQ multiplex PCR. In the table there are about 140,000 clones, 88% of which are singletons. Source material: peripheral blood. Every receptor here comes from a human donor with COVID-19, enrolled during active disease. The donor label of this sample is uncertain.

V gene TRBV5-6 combines with J gene TRBJ1-1, with no clear D. CDR3 length: 12 amino acids. Germline V CDR1 and CDR2: SGHDT, YYEEEE. Deletions cut 2 bases from V and 9 bases from J, with 11 bases between. CDR3 sequence reads: CASSLRQTQAFF. The DNA of the CDR3 is TGTGCCAGCAGCTTAAGACAAACTCAAGCTTTCTTT.

The chain combines TRBV11-2 with TRBJ2-3; D not certain. In germline, CDR1 is SGHAT, CDR2 FQNNGV. Trimming left V 3 bases short and J 1 base short, with 8 bases between. The CDR3 is 14 amino acids. DNA of the CDR3: TGTGCCAGCAGCTTCTCCTTCGGCACAGATACGCAGTATTTT. It translates to CASSFSFGTDTQYF.

The genes are TRBV5-1 and TRBJ1-2, with TRBD1 as a possible D gene (5 bases). V was trimmed by 0 bases and J by 4 bases, leaving 13 bases between them. The germline gives CDR1 SGHRS, CDR2 YFSETQ. The CDR3 totals 15 residues. As DNA, the CDR3 is TGCGCCAGCAGCTTGGGCCAGGGCCCCGTCTATGGCTACACCTTC. It codes for CASSLGQGPVYGYTF. Full variable domain (rest looked up from reference TRBV5-1 and TRBJ1-2): KAGVTQTPRYLIKTRGQQVTLSCSPISGHRSVSWYQQTPGQGLQFLFEYFSETQRNKGNFPGRFSGRQFSNSRSEMNVSTLELGDSALYLCASSLGQGPVYGYTFGSGTRLTVV.

Comments on this clone: A junction boundary mismatches the germline segment, possibly from a read error. The CDR3 bases are TGTGCCAGCACCTTGGGACAGGCCACAGATACGCAGTATTTT. It codes for CASTLGQATDTQYF. The J gene is TRBJ2-3, the V gene TRBV5-5, with TRBD1 identical over 8 bases. Germline V gives CDR1 SGHKS, CDR2 YYEKEE (reference sequence). There are 14 residues in the CDR3.

The gene calls are TRBV29-1 and TRBJ1-4; TRBD1 matches at 7 bases. The CDR3 runs 13 residues. Germline V gene sequence: CDR1 SQVTM, CDR2 ANQGSEA. V was clipped by 4 bases and J by 4 bases; unmatched bases: 3. The DNA of the CDR3 is TGCAGCGTTGCTCAGGGGGATAATGAAAAACTGTTTTTT. The encoded protein is CSVAQGDNEKLFF.

The chain has TRBV28 and TRBJ1-1, with D possibly matching TRBD1 (5 bases). Germline assignment: CDR1 MDHEN and CDR2 SYDVKM. The V end lost 6 bases, the J end lost 1 base, and 18 bases lay between the germline ends. CDR3 length: 16 amino acids. As DNA, the CDR3 is TGTGCCAGCAGGGCCCCCTTAGGGACTGAGAACACTGAAGCTTTCTTT. Encoded protein: CASRAPLGTENTEAFF.

The chain has TRBV19 and TRBJ2-7; 7 bases are a match to TRBD1. The CDR3 spans 14 residues. The V segment lost 3 bases and the J segment 0 bases; nucleotides outside the gene matches: 2. Looked up from germline, CDR1 is LNHDA and CDR2 is SQIVND (reference sequence). The chain's CDR3 is CASSMTGTSYEQYF. In DNA form, the CDR3 reads TGTGCCAGTAGTATGACAGGGACCTCCTACGAGCAGTACTTC.

CDR3 coding DNA: TGTGCCAGCTCACCGCGACCAGCGGAGGGCACAGATACGCAGTATTTT. Protein product: CASSPRPAEGTDTQYF. The chain uses TRBV18 and TRBJ2-3; possible D gene TRBD2, 5 bases. CDR1 is KGHSH, CDR2 LQKENI, per germline. The CDR3 runs 16 residues. V lost 3 bases to trimming and J lost 1 base, with 14 bases between them.

The CDR3 reads CASSRGGETQYF. The CDR3 DNA sequence: TGTGCCAGCAGCCGGGGGGGAGAGACCCAGTACTTC. The J gene is TRBJ2-5, the V gene TRBV3-1 (or the pseudogene TRBV3-2); 7 nucleotides align to TRBD2. The CDR3 runs 12 residues. The J segment lost 4 bases and the V segment lost 4 bases, leaving 0 bases of the junction unmatched. Germline-derived CDR1 and CDR2 are LGHDT and YNNKEL (reference sequence).

The CDR3 region is CASSQGSGGGYTF. The CDR3 nucleotides are TGTGCCAGCAGCCAAGGATCCGGAGGTGGCTACACCTTC. This sequence joins TRBV3-1 (or the pseudogene TRBV3-2) and TRBJ1-2; no clear D gene. The CDR3 covers 13 residues. Germline lookup yields CDR1 LGHDT and CDR2 YNNKEL (reference sequence). V lost 1 base and J 7 bases, leaving 10 bases between the germline ends.

The chain couples TRBV6-5 to TRBJ1-1; D call uncertain. The CDR3 length is 13 residues. Germline lookup yields CDR1 MNHEY and CDR2 SVGAGI. Between the trimmed V and J ends, which lost 0 bases and 0 bases, there was a span of 2 bases. The CDR3 loop reads CASSYSMNTEAFF. The CDR3 coding sequence is TGTGCCAGCAGTTACTCTATGAACACTGAAGCTTTCTTT.

This chain joins TRBV12-3 or TRBV12-4 and TRBJ2-1, with 7 nucleotides matching TRBD1. This CDR3 spans 12 amino acids. V was pared by 1 base and J by 9 bases, with 0 bases of the junction left unmatched. CDR3 in amino acids: CASSLEGAEQFF. In nucleotides, the CDR3 is TGTGCCAGCAGTTTAGAGGGGGCTGAGCAGTTCTTC.

The chain is built from TRBV12-3 or TRBV12-4 and TRBJ1-1; no reliable D call. There are 13 residues in the CDR3. V dropped 8 bases and J dropped 9 bases, with 19 bases sitting between them. CDR3 DNA sequence: TGTGCCAGCTCCCTTACACAGACACTGAAAGCTTTCTTT. It specifies CASSLTQTLKAFF.

This chain joins TRBV30 and TRBJ1-5; possible D gene TRBD1, 5 bases. There are 13 residues in the CDR3. Trimming removed 3 bases from V and 1 base from J, with 7 bases in between. Germline V gene data show CDR1 as GTSNPN and CDR2 as SVGIG (reference sequence). The CDR3 coding sequence is TGTGCCTGGAGCACAGGAAGCAATCAGCCCCAGCATTTT. It codes for CAWSTGSNQPQHF.

CDR3 bases: TGTGCCATCAGCGAGAGGGGGGACTATAGCAATCAGCCCCAGCATTTT. Translated: CAISERGDYSNQPQHF. The chain combines TRBV10-3 with TRBJ1-5; TRBD1 is a possible D gene (6 bases). Germline loops: CDR1 ENHRY, CDR2 SYGVKD. The V end was cut by 6 bases, the J end by 0 bases, with 15 bases between. The CDR3 contains 16 residues.

Here the CDR3 reads CASSKDFTRRGNEQFF. Written as DNA, the CDR3 is TGTGCCAGCAGCAAGGACTTTACTAGGCGCGGCAATGAGCAGTTCTTC. The rearrangement links TRBV9 to TRBJ2-1; a weak D match, TRBD2 (5 bases). The V end was cut by 4 bases, the J end by 6 bases, with 20 bases between. The CDR3 has 16 residues. The germline V gene has CDR1 SGDLS and CDR2 YYNGEE.

This sequence joins TRBV2 and TRBJ1-2; D gene unclear. V was clipped by 4 bases and J by 7 bases, with 16 bases between them. The V gene's germline CDR1 is SNHLY and CDR2 FYNNEI. This CDR3 spans 14 amino acids. Written as DNA, the CDR3 is TGTGCCAGCAGTGTTAGAGGGAGTTTTGCTGGCTACACCTTC. This translates into CASSVRGSFAGYTF.

V and J are TRBV18 and TRBJ1-3, with TRBD1 matching 9 bases. V shed 3 bases, J shed 5 bases, and the junction held 2 bases outside the gene matches. The germline V gene has CDR1 KGHSH and CDR2 LQKENI. The CDR3 contains 14 residues. In DNA, the CDR3 is TGTGCCAGCTCACCGGGACAGGGAAGAAACACCATATATTTT. It encodes CASSPGQGRNTIYF.

The V gene is TRBV6-1, the J gene TRBJ1-1; a possible D gene is TRBD1 (6 bases). Deletions cut 1 base from V and 11 bases from J, with 17 bases between. This CDR3 contains 14 residues. Per germline, CDR1 MNHNS and CDR2 SASEGT. CDR3 in amino acids: CASSEDRAAVGAFF. CDR3 DNA: TGTGCCAGCAGTGAAGACAGGGCCGCTGTTGGGGCTTTCTTT.

The chain has TRBV12-3 or TRBV12-4 and TRBJ1-2, with 7 bases that match TRBD1. Trimming at V came to 5 bases and at J to 7 bases, leaving 7 bases not matched to a gene. This CDR3 contains 13 residues. The CDR3 reads CASSLGQLGGYTF. Here the CDR3 DNA reads TGTGCCAGCAGTCTGGGACAGCTGGGTGGCTACACCTTC.

This chain joins TRBV20-1 and TRBJ2-5; D ambiguous. The germline gives CDR1 DFQATT, CDR2 SNEGSKA (reference sequence). CDR3 length: 11 amino acids. The ends were cut back, 0 bases at V and 7 bases at J, with 6 bases in the middle. The CDR3, as DNA: TGCAGTGCTAGAGATCCCAGGACCCAGTACTTC. Protein: CSARDPRTQYF.

V and J are TRBV7-9 and TRBJ2-1, with 10 nucleotides matching TRBD1. Per germline, CDR1 SEHNR and CDR2 FQNEAQ (reference sequence). The CDR3 runs to 14 residues. V was pared by 5 bases and J by 6 bases, with 4 bases of the junction left unmatched. The CDR3 nucleotides are TGTGCCAGCAGCCTGGACAGGGGGGTCAATGAGCAGTTCTTC. Translating it yields CASSLDRGVNEQFF.

The CDR3 spells CASSEGGSGEQYF. CDR3 coding DNA: TGTGCCAGCAGTGAGGGGGGATCCGGCGAGCAGTACTTC. The chain couples TRBV2 to TRBJ2-7; D possibly corresponds to TRBD2 (6 bases). V was trimmed by 3 bases and J by 6 bases, leaving 12 bases between them. Germline lookup yields CDR1 SNHLY and CDR2 FYNNEI. This CDR3 contains 13 residues. Full variable domain (outside the CDR3, taken from reference TRBV2 and TRBJ2-7): EPEVTQTPSHQVTQMGQEVILRCVPISNHLYFYWYRQILGQKVEFLVSFYNNEISEKSEIFDDQFSVERPDGSNFTLKIRSTKLEDSAMYFCASSEGGSGEQYFGPGTRLTVT.

The V and J genes are TRBV6-5 and TRBJ1-6; the match to TRBD1 covers 8 bases. Germline assignment: CDR1 MNHEY and CDR2 SVGAGI. The CDR3 is 15 residues long. Losses at the gene ends were 5 bases for V and 7 bases for J; bases not matched to a gene: 7. CDR3 sequence (DNA): TGTGCCAGCAGTCAACTATGGGACAGGAATTCACCCCTCCACTTT. Translation: CASSQLWDRNSPLHF.

J is TRBJ1-4 and V is TRBV19; 9 bases are shared with TRBD1. Trimming at V came to 8 bases and at J to 5 bases, leaving 9 bases not matched to a gene. CDR1 and CDR2 from the germline V gene are LNHDA and SQIVND (reference sequence). This CDR3 comprises 15 residues. CDR3 DNA sequence: TGTGCCAGTCGGGACAGGGCCGTAGCAAATGAAAAACTGTTTTTT. It codes for CASRDRAVANEKLFF.